The clone carrying this TCR beta chain was picked up many times. TRAV and TRBV primers primed cDNA for both TCRalpha and TCRbeta. A roughly 22-cycle PCR with a constant-region primer and V-primer adapter amplified TCRs. TCRdb processed the reads anew with MiXCR; each CDR3 protein has one entry. The profile shows about 84,000 distinct CDR3 sequences, over 15% of them singletons. Trimming pared 0 bases from V and 7 bases from J, leaving 16 bases between. CDR1 and CDR2 from the germline V gene are KGHSH and LQKENI. The CDR3 loop spans 16 amino acids. The data belong to a study of low-dose radiotherapy and immunotherapy resistance in tumors. The time point was: after trial treatment. Treatment given: LDRT plus nivolumab, ipilimumab, low-dose cyclophosphamide and aspirin (RACIN trial).

This sequence joins TRBV18 and TRBJ1-5; perhaps TRBD1 as D (5 bases). This TCR was recovered from a male donor with prostate cancer. The source material was PBMCs, sampled after low-dose radiotherapy plus immunotherapy. The CDR3 here is CASSPPGLREGQPQHF. The CDR3 DNA follows: TGTGCCAGCTCACCACCGGGGCTCAGGGAAGGGCAGCCCCAGCATTTT.